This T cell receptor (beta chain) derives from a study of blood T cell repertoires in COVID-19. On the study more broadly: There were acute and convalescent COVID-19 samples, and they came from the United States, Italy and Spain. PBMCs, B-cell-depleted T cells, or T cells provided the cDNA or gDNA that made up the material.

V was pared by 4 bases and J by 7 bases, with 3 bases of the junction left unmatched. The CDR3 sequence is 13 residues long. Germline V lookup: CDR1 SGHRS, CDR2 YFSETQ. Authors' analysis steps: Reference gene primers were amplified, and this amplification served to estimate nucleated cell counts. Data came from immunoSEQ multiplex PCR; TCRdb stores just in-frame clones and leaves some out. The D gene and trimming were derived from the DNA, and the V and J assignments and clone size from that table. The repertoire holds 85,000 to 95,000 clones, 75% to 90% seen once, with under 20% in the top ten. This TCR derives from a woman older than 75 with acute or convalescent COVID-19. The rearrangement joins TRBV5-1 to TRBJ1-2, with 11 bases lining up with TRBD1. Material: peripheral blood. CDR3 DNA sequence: TGCGCCAGCAGCACTGGACAGGGGGCTGGCTACACCTTC. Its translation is CASSTGQGAGYTF.